This TCR beta chain originates from a study of blood T cells in healthy people across ages (dated by TCRdb to 2015 to 2017). Background on the whole study: In model experiments, roughly one uniquely barcoded TCR beta cDNA molecule per two T cells was captured by template switching. Age-related changes in TCR beta repertoire diversity were measured in the study by deep sequencing normalized with unique cDNA molecular identifiers. The donors were split into four age groups: young (average around 15 years), middle-aged (over 35), aged (approximately 59) and long-lived (under 85). To avoid experimental bias, donors of different ages were distributed randomly across sequencing lanes. Two additional independent replicas of 1 million unique cDNA reads from the same blood draw were analyzed for two donors (one aged 18 to 30 and one aged 80 or older).

For CDR1 and CDR2, the germline V gene (reference sequence) lists LNHDA and SQIVND. Inclusive of the bounding cysteine and phenylalanine, the CDR3 is 14 residues long. Just the 42-base CDR3 DNA is kept, in frame starting at base 1. Germline trimming amounts to 9 bases on V and 6 bases on J, with 11 as the count of junction bases outside the gene matches. The library was prepared using 5' RACE. The sequencing machine was an Illumina HiSeq 2500. A second about 7 to 12 cycle PCR used a sample-barcoded 5' primer and a J-beta primer mix. A unique molecular identifier was introduced onto each TCR beta cDNA molecule by a template-switch 5' adaptor carrying 12 random nucleotides. Each sample yielded at least 2.5 million CDR3-containing paired-end reads. The Mint cDNA synthesis kit, primed by a TRBC-specific oligonucleotide, was used to synthesize first-strand cDNA from all RNA. After uracil-DNA glycosylase treatment, a first 18-cycle PCR used universal primers M1SS and BC2_uni_R on all cDNA. Per the source publication's procedure: Normalization of each sample was performed by random selection of 1 million high-quality reads, each carrying a distinct molecular identifier. Instead of being binned into consensus sequences, reads with shared molecular identifiers were discarded. MiTCR, set to a Q25 quality threshold and the strictest error-elimination algorithm, was used for CDR3 identification, clonotype clustering and error correction. Lower-bound total TCR beta diversity was estimated with a nonparametric unseen species model using Euler transformation. TCRdb redid the processing of the public reads, applying fastp at Q25 and MiXCR, and retained in-frame beta chains. Identical CDR3 protein sequences are pooled into one entry, listed with their most common genes and DNA. These V and J calls are TCRdb output, not the study's own analysis. This sample has roughly 800,000 distinct CDR3 sequences in its table, and roughly 64% of those were observed once. The ten top clones hold approximately 20% of the sample.

Systemically healthy Caucasian individuals from Russia, around 39 in total and aged about 6 to 90 years, were included as donors. Approximately 9.7 milliliters of peripheral blood were drawn from each donor into EDTA-treated Vacutainer tubes. Ficoll-Paque density-gradient centrifugation was used to isolate PBMCs, with at least 7 million per sample. Total RNA was extracted from PBMCs with Trizol reagent, with at least 5.5 micrograms obtained per sample. For every donor, an aliquot of PBMCs went through flow cytometry to measure the percentages of naive CD45RAhigh/CD27high T cells. Results the study describes overall, beyond this receptor: Estimates of total diversity based on one million sequenced T cells were considered lower bounds and underestimates. Because donor CMV infection status was unknown, age-related changes in expanded clonotypes were potentially confounded. The long-lived group showed more naive CD4+ T cells, fewer expanded clones and increased TCR diversity than the aged group, suggesting age selection. A strong correlation was found between observed TCR beta diversity and the percentage of naive T cells measured by flow cytometry. As age increased, observed TCR beta diversity per million T cells dropped in a roughly linear way, and a significant reduction was already evident by age roughly 40. Since profiling was done on bulk unsorted PBMCs, naive and antigen-experienced compartments could not be conclusively compared.

As regards this clonotype: What this receptor recognizes is not known. Nothing much larger sits one base from this clone, and base qualities are not available.

The TCR comes from a man in his thirties or forties in good health. Sequencing input: blood. The rearrangement joined TRBV19 to TRBJ2-5, with 9 bases in between that match TRBD2. The DNA sequence is as follows: TGTGCCAGCTCCACGGGACTAGCAGGGCAGACCCAGTACTTC. Its coded protein is CASSTGLAGQTQYF.